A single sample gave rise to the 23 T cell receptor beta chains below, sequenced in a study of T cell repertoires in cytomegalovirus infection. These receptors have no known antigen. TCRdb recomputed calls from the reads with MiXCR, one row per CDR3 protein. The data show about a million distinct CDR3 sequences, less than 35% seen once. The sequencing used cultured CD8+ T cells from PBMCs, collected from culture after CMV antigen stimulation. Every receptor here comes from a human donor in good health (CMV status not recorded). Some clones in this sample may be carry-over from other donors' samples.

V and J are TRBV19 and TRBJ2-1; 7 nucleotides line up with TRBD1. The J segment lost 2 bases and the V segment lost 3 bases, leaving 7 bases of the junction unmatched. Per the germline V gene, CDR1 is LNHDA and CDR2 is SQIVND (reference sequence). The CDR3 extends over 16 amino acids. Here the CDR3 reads CASSISGGSTYNEQFF. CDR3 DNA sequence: TGTGCCAGTAGTATCTCAGGGGGTAGCACCTACAATGAGCAGTTCTTC.

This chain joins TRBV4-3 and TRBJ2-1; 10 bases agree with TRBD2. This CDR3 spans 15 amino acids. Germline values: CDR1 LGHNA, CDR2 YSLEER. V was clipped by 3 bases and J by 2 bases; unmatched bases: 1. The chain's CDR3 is CASSHSGGPYNEQFF. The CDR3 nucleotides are TGCGCCAGCAGCCATAGCGGGGGGCCCTACAATGAGCAGTTCTTC.

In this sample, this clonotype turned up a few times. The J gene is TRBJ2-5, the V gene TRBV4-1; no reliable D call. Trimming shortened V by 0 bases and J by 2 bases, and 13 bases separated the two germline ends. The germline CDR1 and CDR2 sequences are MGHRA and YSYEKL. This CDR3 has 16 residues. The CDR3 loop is CASSQDPARYQETQYF. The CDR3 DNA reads TGCGCCAGCAGCCAAGACCCAGCTAGGTATCAAGAGACCCAGTACTTC.

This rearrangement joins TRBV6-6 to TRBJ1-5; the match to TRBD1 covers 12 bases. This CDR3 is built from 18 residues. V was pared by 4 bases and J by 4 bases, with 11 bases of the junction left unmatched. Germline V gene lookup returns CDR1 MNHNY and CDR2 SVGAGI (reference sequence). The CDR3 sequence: CASSFFRDRGPRNQPQHF. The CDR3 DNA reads TGTGCCAGCAGTTTTTTCCGGGACAGGGGGCCCAGGAATCAGCCCCAGCATTTT.

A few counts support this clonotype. CDR3 sequence reads: CATSDQGQTSSTDTQYF. The CDR3 nucleotides read TGTGCCACCAGTGACCAGGGACAGACTTCTAGCACAGATACGCAGTATTTT. J is TRBJ2-3 and V is TRBV24-1; 7 nucleotides align to TRBD1. V lost 4 bases and J lost 0; bases outside the gene matches: 9. The CDR3 has 17 amino acids. Germline lookup yields CDR1 KGHDR and CDR2 SFDVKD.

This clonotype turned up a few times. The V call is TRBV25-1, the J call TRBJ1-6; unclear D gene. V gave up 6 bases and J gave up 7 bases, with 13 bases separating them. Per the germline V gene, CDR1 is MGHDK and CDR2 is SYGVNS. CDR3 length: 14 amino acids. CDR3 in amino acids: CASSPGRLNSPLHF. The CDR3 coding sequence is TGTGCCAGCAGCCCCGGACGGTTAAATTCACCCCTCCACTTT.

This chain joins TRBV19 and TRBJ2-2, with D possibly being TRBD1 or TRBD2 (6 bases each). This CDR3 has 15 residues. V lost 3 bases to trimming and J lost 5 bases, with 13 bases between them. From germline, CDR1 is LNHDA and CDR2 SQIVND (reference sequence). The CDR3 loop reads CASSMEGGWTGELFF. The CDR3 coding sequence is TGTGCCAGTAGTATGGAAGGGGGGTGGACCGGGGAGCTGTTTTTT. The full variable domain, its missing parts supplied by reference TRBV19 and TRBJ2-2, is DGGITQSPKYLFRKEGQNVTLSCEQNLNHDAMYWYRQDPGQGLRLIYYSQIVNDFQKGDIAEGYSVSREKKESFPLTVTSAQKNPTAFYLCASSMEGGWTGELFFGEGSRLTVL.

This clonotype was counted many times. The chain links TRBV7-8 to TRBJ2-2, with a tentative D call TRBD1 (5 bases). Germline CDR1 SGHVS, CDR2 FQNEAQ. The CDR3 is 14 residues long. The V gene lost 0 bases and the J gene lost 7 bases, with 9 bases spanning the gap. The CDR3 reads CASSLAPGFGELFF. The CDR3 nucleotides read TGTGCCAGCAGCTTAGCGCCAGGGTTCGGGGAGCTGTTTTTT.

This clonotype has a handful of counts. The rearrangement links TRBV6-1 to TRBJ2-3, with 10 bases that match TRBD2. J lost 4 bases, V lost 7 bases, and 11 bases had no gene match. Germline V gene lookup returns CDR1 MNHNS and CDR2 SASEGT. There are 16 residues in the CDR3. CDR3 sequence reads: CASTDSGGATPDTQYF. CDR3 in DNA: TGTGCCAGCACGGACAGCGGGGGGGCCACGCCAGATACGCAGTATTTT.

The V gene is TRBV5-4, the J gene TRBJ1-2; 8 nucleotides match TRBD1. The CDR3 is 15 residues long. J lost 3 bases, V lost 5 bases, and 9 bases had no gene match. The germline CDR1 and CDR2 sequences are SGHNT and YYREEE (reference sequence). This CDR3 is CASSPGGESYYGYTF. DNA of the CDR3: TGTGCCAGCAGTCCAGGGGGCGAATCTTACTATGGCTACACCTTC. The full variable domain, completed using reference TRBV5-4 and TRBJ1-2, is ETGVTQSPTHLIKTRGQQVTLRCSSQSGHNTVSWYQQALGQGPQFIFQYYREEENGRGNFPPRFSGLQFPNYSSELNVNALELDDSALYLCASSPGGESYYGYTFGSGTRLTVV.

CDR3 residues: CASSPVGERRLRKTQYF. CDR3 nucleotide sequence: TGTGCCAGCAGCCCGGTCGGGGAAAGGCGGCTCAGGAAGACCCAGTACTTC. The V and J genes are TRBV7-2 and TRBJ2-5, with TRBD2 as a possible D gene (5 bases). CDR3 length equals 17 residues. Germline assignment: CDR1 SGHTA and CDR2 FQGNSA. V lost 5 bases and J 6 bases, leaving 25 bases between the germline ends.

The CDR3 DNA sequence: TGTGCCAGCAGTTACTCAAGGGATAAGGCGCCTGAAGCTTTCTTT. Translation gives CASSYSRDKAPEAFF. The J gene is TRBJ1-1, the V gene TRBV6-2 or TRBV6-3; D unclear. Germline V gene data show CDR1 as MNHEY and CDR2 as SVGEGT. Deletions cut 0 bases from V and 6 bases from J, with 14 bases between. The CDR3 sequence is 15 residues long.

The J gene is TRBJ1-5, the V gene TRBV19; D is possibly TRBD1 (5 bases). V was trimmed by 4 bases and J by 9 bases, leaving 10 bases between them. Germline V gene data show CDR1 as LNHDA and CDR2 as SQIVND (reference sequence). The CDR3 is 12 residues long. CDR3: CASSTGFWPQHF. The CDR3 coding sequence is TGTGCCAGTAGTACAGGGTTTTGGCCCCAGCATTTT. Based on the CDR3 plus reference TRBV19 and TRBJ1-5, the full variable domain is DGGITQSPKYLFRKEGQNVTLSCEQNLNHDAMYWYRQDPGQGLRLIYYSQIVNDFQKGDIAEGYSVSREKKESFPLTVTSAQKNPTAFYLCASSTGFWPQHFGDGTRLSIL.

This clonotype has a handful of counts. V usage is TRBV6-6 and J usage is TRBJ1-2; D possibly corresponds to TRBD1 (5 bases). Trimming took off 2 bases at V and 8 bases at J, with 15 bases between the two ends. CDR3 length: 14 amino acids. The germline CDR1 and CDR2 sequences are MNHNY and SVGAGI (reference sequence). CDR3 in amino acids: CASSYLREGLGYTF. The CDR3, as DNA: TGTGCCAGCAGTTACCTCCGGGAGGGGTTAGGCTACACCTTC.

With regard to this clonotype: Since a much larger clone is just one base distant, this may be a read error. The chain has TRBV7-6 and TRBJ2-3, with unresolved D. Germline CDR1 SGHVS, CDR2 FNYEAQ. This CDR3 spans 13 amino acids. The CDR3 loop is CANSLDLTDTQYF. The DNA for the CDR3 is TGTGCCAACAGCCTCGATCTCACAGATACGCAGTATTTT.

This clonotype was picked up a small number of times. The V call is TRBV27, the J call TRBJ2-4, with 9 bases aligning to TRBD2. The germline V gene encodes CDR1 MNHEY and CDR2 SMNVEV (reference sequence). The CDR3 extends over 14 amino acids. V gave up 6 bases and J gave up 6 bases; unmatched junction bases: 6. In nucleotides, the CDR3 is TGTGCCAGCAGGTCGCGGGGGGGAAGAAACATTCAGTACTTC. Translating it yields CASRSRGGRNIQYF.

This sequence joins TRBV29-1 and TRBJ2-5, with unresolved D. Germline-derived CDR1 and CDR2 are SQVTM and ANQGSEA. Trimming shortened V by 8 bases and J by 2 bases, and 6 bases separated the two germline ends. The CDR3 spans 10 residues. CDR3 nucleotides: TGCAGCATACTACAAGAGACCCAGTACTTC. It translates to CSILQETQYF.

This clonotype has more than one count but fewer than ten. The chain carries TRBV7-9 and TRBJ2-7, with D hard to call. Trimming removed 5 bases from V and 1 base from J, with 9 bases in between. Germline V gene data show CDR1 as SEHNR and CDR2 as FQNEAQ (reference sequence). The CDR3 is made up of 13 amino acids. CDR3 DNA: TGTGCCAGCAGCCCAGATACTTCCTACGAGCAGTACGTC. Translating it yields CASSPDTSYEQYV.

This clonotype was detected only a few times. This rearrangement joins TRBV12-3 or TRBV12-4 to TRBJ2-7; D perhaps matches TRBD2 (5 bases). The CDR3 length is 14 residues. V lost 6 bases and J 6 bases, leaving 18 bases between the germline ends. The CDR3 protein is CASSKGGPDREQYF. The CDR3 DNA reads TGTGCCAGCAGCAAGGGCGGGCCTGATCGCGAGCAGTACTTC.

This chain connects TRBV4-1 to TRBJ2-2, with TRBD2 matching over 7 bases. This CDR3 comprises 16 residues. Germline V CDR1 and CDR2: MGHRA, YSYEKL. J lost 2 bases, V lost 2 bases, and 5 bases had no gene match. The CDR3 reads CASSQFLAANTGELFF. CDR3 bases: TGCGCCAGCAGCCAATTTCTAGCGGCCAACACCGGGGAGCTGTTTTTT.

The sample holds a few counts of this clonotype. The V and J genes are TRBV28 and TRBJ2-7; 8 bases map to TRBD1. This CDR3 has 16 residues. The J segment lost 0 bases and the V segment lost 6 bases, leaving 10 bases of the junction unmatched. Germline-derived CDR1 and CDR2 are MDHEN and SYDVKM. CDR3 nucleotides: TGTGCCAGCAGCAAAATGGGACAGGAGAGCTCCTACGAGCAGTACTTC. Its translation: CASSKMGQESSYEQYF.

The CDR3 DNA follows: TGCAGCGTTGAGCCCACCGGGACAGGGGGTGCCGAGCAGTACTTC. Residues: CSVEPTGTGGAEQYF. The chain recombines TRBV29-1 with TRBJ2-7, with TRBD1 matching over 11 bases. The germline CDR1 and CDR2 sequences are SQVTM and ANQGSEA. Germline trimming cut 3 bases from V and 6 bases from J; bases unmatched to any gene: 10. This CDR3 contains 15 residues.

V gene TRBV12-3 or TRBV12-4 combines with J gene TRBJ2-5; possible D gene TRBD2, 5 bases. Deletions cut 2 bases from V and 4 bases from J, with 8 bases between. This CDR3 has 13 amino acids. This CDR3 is CASSLLGVETQYF. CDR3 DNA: TGTGCCAGCAGTTTATTGGGAGTAGAGACCCAGTACTTC.